This T cell receptor beta chain was identified in a study of blood T cell repertoires in COVID-19. Turning to the study itself: Researchers got acute and convalescent COVID-19 samples from the United States, Italy and Spain. The cDNA or gDNA used as material had been derived from T cells, B-cell-depleted T cells, or PBMCs.

Original processing methods: Estimated nucleated cell counts came from reference gene primer amplification. The assay was immunoSEQ multiplex PCR, and TCRdb's table has in-frame clones only and misses some. The DNA was the basis for D and trimming; V, J and clone size are from that table. The sample includes tens of thousands of clones, 80% to 90% of them seen just once. CDR3 size: 11 residues. The V and J ends lost 6 bases and 8 bases respectively, with 7 bases between them. Sequencing input: peripheral blood. The sequence came from a young man with active or convalescent COVID-19. The gene calls are TRBV12-3 or TRBV12-4 and TRBJ2-2; D possibly corresponds to TRBD1 (6 bases). The CDR3 spells CASRRGGELFF. CDR3 nucleotide sequence: TGTGCCAGCAGAAGGGGGGGGGAGCTGTTTTTT.